One sample yielded the 5 T cell receptor beta chains listed below, sequenced in a study of blood T cell repertoires in COVID-19. Using immunoSEQ multiplex PCR, the repertoire was profiled, and TCRdb retains in-frame clones only, with some absent. Here the sample spans 90,000 to 120,000 clones, around 90% being singletons. Specimen: peripheral blood. The receptors derive from a human donor in a cohort sampled during active COVID-19.

CDR3 sequence (DNA): TGTGCCAGCAGCCAGGAAAAGATCGGGGGGGACTCCTACAATGAGCAGTTCTTC. This codes for CASSQEKIGGDSYNEQFF. The chain employs TRBV4-2 and TRBJ2-1; TRBD2 matches at 8 bases. The CDR3 extends over 18 amino acids. The V segment lost 3 bases and the J segment 0 bases; nucleotides outside the gene matches: 10. Germline V gene data show CDR1 as LGHNA and CDR2 as YNFKEQ.

V gene TRBV19 combines with J gene TRBJ2-5; 8 bases are shared with TRBD1. The CDR3 sequence is 14 residues long. J gave up 5 bases and V 5 bases, and 7 bases lay outside the gene matches. CDR1 is LNHDA and CDR2 is SQIVND in the germline V gene (reference sequence). CDR3 residues: CASSPRTGTETQYF. Written as DNA, the CDR3 is TGTGCCAGTAGTCCTAGGACAGGGACGGAGACCCAGTACTTC.

The gene calls are TRBV19 and TRBJ1-2, with D perhaps matching TRBD1 (5 bases). Germline CDR1 is LNHDA and CDR2 is SQIVND (reference sequence). This CDR3 is 14 amino acids long. Deletions cut 7 bases from V and 6 bases from J, with 18 bases between. Here the CDR3 reads CASKSPEAGHGYTF. The CDR3 DNA is TGTGCCAGTAAATCGCCCGAGGCGGGGCATGGCTACACCTTC. Based on the CDR3 plus reference TRBV19 and TRBJ1-2, the full variable domain is DGGITQSPKYLFRKEGQNVTLSCEQNLNHDAMYWYRQDPGQGLRLIYYSQIVNDFQKGDIAEGYSVSREKKESFPLTVTSAQKNPTAFYLCASKSPEAGHGYTFGSGTRLTVV.

The chain carries TRBV25-1 and TRBJ2-5; the D gene is possibly TRBD2 (5 bases). The CDR3 is 13 residues long. Germline CDR1 MGHDK, CDR2 SYGVNS. Trimming shortened V by 1 base and J by 5 bases, and 8 bases separated the two germline ends. The CDR3 DNA follows: TGTGCCAGCAGTGAATCGGGAATCGAGACCCAGTACTTC. Residues: CASSESGIETQYF.

V and J are TRBV24-1 and TRBJ1-5; TRBD1 might be the D (5 bases). The CDR3 sequence is 14 residues long. V was cut by 9 bases and J by 0 bases, with 11 bases left in between. CDR1 is KGHDR and CDR2 is SFDVKD in the germline V gene. CDR3 sequence (DNA): TGTGCCACCCAGGACAACTATAGCAATCAGCCCCAGCATTTT. Translation gives CATQDNYSNQPQHF.